These T cell receptor beta chains were read from a single sample in a study of blood T cell repertoires in COVID-19. Assay: immunoSEQ multiplex PCR; the TCRdb copy retains only in-frame clones and omits some. This table holds some 240,000 clones, approximately 91% found once. The sequencing sample was made of peripheral blood. These TCRs come from a man aged 55-75 years who had recovered from COVID-19. Each CDR3 is given with its conserved first and last residue. Fields, in order: V gene, D gene, J gene, clone size, CDR3 DNA, CDR3 protein. A D gene is named only where the DNA matches it firmly. Clone size is shown for a subset of rows, as once, few, many or a class of expanded clone.

TRBV10-2	TRBD2	TRBJ2-7	NA	TGCGCCAGTCAGACTAGCGGGGGGGCCTACGAGCAGTACTTC	CASQTSGGAYEQYF
TRBV27	TRBD1	TRBJ2-7	NA	TGTGCCAGCCTTCCAAGGGGGACAGGGGGCTTCTACGAGCAGTACTTC	CASLPRGTGGFYEQYF
TRBV4-2	TRBD1	TRBJ1-1	NA	TGTGCCAGCAGCCACACGCTAACAGGGGGTCCCACTGAAGCTTTCTTT	CASSHTLTGGPTEAFF
TRBV28	NA	TRBJ1-3	NA	TGTGCCAGTGTATTGGCAGGGGCTGGAAACACCATATATTTT	CASVLAGAGNTIYF
TRBV18	NA	TRBJ1-1	NA	TGTGCCAGCTCACTAACCGGGACAAAGGACACTGAAGCTTTCTTT	CASSLTGTKDTEAFF
TRBV28	TRBD1	TRBJ1-5	NA	TGTGCCAGCAGTCCTGTGACAGGGAGGAACGCCAATCAGCCCCAGCATTTT	CASSPVTGRNANQPQHF
TRBV5-4	TRBD2	TRBJ2-7	NA	TGTGCCAGCAGCTTGGCCTCCCCGGGGGGATTCTACGAGCAGTACTTC	CASSLASPGGFYEQYF
TRBV7-2	TRBD1	TRBJ2-1	NA	TGTGCCAGCAGCTTGGACAGGGGCGATGAGCAGTTCTTC	CASSLDRGDEQFF
TRBV5-6	TRBD2	TRBJ2-3	NA	TGTGCCAGCAGCTCCCCGAGCGGGGGAACGGATACGCAGTATTTT	CASSSPSGGTDTQYF
TRBV28	TRBD2	TRBJ2-7	NA	TGTGCCAGCAGTGGAATAGCGGGAGTGACGCGTCGTGAGCAGTACTTC	CASSGIAGVTRREQYF
TRBV6-5	NA	TRBJ2-3	NA	TGTGCCAGCAGTTACTCCCGGGAAACAGATACGCAGTATTTT	CASSYSRETDTQYF
TRBV19	NA	TRBJ2-2	NA	TGTGCCAGTGGGCAGTTACTCTGGAACACCGGGGAGCTGTTTTTT	CASGQLLWNTGELFF
TRBV7-3	NA	TRBJ1-1	NA	TGTGCCAGCAGCCGAGGACTGGTTCACACTGAAGCTTTCTTT	CASSRGLVHTEAFF
TRBV15	NA	TRBJ1-6	NA	TGTGCCACCAGCGCCCGGGCGGGGGGCGCCGGCTCCTATAATTCACCCCTCCACTTT	CATSARAGGAGSYNSPLHF
TRBV5-4	NA	TRBJ2-2	NA	TGTGCCAGCAGCTCCCCTCCCGGGGCAGGGGACACCGGGGAGCTGTTTTTT	CASSSPPGAGDTGELFF
TRBV7-2	NA	TRBJ2-2	NA	TGTGCCAGCAGCTTAGTGTCAGGGGCCACCGGGGAGCTGTTTTTT	CASSLVSGATGELFF
TRBV10-3	NA	TRBJ1-5	few	TGTGCCATCAGTGAGTCGGACAGCCCCGTGTCAACCCAGCATTTT	CAISESDSPVSTQHF